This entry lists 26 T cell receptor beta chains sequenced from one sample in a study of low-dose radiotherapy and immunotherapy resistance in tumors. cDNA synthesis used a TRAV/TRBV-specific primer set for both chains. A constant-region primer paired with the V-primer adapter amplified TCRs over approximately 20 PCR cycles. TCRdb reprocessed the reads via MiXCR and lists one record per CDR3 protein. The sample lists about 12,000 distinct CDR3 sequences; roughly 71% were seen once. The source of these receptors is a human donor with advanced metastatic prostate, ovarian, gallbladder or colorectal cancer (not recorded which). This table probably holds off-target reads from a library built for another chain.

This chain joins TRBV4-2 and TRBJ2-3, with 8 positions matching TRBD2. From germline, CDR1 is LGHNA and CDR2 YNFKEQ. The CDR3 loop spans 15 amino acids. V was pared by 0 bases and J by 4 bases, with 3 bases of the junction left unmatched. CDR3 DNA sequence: TGTGCCAGCAGCCAAGAAGCGGGAGCCCCAGATACGCAGTATTTT. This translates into CASSQEAGAPDTQYF.

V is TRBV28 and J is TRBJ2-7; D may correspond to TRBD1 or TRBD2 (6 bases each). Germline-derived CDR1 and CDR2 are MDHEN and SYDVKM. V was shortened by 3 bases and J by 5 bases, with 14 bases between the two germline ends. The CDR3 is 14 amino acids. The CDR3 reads CASSLDGGRHEQYF. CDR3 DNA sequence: TGTGCCAGCAGTTTGGATGGGGGGCGACACGAGCAGTACTTC.

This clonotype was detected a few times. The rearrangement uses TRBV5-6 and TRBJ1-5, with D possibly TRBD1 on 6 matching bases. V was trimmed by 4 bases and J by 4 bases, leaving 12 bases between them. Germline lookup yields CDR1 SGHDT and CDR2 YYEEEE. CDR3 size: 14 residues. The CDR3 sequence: CASSRRTDNQPQHF. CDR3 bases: TGTGCCAGCAGCCGAAGGACAGATAATCAGCCCCAGCATTTT.

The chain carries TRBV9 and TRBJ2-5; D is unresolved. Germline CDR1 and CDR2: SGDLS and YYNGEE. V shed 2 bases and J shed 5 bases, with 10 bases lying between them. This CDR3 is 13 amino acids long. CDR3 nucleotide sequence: TGTGCCAGCAGCGTTTCCCCCGCGGAGACCCAGTACTTC. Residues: CASSVSPAETQYF.

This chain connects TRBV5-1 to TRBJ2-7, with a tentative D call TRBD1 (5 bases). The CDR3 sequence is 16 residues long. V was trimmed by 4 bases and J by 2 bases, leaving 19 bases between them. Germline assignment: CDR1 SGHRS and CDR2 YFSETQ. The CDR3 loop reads CASSAKQAGGTYEQYF. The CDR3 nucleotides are TGCGCCAGCAGCGCAAAACAGGCTGGCGGCACCTACGAGCAGTACTTC.

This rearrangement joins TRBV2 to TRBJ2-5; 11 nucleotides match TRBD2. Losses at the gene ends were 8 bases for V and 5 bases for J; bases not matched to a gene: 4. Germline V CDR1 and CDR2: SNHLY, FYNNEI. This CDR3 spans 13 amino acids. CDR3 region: CASRPSGGETQYF. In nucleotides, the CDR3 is TGTGCCAGCCGACCTAGCGGGGGGGAGACCCAGTACTTC.

The CDR3 sequence: CASSYSQEIYEQYF. The CDR3 DNA sequence: TGTGCCAGCAGTTACAGCCAGGAGATCTACGAGCAGTACTTC. V usage is TRBV6-2 or TRBV6-3 and J usage is TRBJ2-7, with unresolved D. The CDR3 length is 14 residues. The germline gives CDR1 MNHEY, CDR2 SVGEGT. The ends were cut back, 2 bases at V and 3 bases at J, with 11 bases in the middle.

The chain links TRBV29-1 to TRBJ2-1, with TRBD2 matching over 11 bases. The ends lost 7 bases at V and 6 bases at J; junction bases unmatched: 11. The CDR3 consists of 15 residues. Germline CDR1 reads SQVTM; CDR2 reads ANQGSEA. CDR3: CSAGGGLAETNEQFF. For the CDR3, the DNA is TGCAGCGCCGGGGGGGGACTAGCGGAGACCAATGAGCAGTTCTTC.

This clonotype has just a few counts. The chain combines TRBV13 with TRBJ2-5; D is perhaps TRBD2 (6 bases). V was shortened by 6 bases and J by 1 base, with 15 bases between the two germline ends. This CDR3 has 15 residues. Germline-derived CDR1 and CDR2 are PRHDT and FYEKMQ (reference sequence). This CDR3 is CASRRRESFQETQYF. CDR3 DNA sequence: TGTGCCAGCAGGAGGAGGGAGTCCTTCCAAGAGACCCAGTACTTC.

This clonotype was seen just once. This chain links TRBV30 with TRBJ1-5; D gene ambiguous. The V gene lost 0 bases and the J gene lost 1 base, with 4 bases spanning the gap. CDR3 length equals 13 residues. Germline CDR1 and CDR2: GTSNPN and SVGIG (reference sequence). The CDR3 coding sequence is TGTGCCTGGAGTGTATGGAGCAATCAGCCCCAGCATTTT. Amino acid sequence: CAWSVWSNQPQHF.

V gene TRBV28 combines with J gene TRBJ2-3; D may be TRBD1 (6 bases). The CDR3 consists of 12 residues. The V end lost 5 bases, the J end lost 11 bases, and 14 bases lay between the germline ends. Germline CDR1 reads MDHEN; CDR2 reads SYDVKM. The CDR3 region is CASSRTAIGQYF. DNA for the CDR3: TGTGCCAGCAGTCGGACAGCAATAGGGCAGTATTTT. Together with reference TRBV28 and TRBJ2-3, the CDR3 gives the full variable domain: DVKVTQSSRYLVKRTGEKVFLECVQDMDHENMFWYRQDPGLGLRLIYFSYDVKMKEKGDIPEGYSVSREKKERFSLILESASTNQTSMYLCASSRTAIGQYFGPGTRLTVL.

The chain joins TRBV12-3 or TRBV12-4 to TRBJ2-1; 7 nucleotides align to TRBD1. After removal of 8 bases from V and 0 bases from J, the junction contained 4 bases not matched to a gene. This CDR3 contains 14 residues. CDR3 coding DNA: TGTGCCAGCGCACAGGGGAGCTCCTACAATGAGCAGTTCTTC. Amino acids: CASAQGSSYNEQFF.

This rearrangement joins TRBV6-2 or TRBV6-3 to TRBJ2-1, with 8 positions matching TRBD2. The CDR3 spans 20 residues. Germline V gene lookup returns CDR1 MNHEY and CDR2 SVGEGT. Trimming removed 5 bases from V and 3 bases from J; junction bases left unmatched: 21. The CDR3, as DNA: TGTGCCAGCAGTATACCCCGGGGTAGCGGGACGATGCTTTTCTACAATGAGCAGTTCTTC. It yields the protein CASSIPRGSGTMLFYNEQFF.

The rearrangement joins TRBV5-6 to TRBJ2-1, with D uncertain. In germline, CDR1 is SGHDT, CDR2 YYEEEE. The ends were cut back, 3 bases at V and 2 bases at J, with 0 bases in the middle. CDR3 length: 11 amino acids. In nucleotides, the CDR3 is TGTGCCAGCAGCTCCTACAATGAGCAGTTCTTC. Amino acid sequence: CASSSYNEQFF. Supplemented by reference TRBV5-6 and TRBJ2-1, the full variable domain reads DAGVTQSPTHLIKTRGQQVTLRCSPKSGHDTVSWYQQALGQGPQFIFQYYEEEERQRGNFPDRFSGHQFPNYSSELNVNALLLGDSALYLCASSSYNEQFFGPGTRLTVL.

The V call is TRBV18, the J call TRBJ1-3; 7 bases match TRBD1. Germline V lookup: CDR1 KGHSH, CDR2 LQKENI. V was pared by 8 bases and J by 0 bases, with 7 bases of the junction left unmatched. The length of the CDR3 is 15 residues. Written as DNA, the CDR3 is TGTGCCAGCGGGCGGGACAGAGGCTCTGGAAACACCATATATTTT. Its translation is CASGRDRGSGNTIYF.

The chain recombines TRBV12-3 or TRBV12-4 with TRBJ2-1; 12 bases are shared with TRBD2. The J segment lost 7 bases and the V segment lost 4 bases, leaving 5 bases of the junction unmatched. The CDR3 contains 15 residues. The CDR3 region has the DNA TGTGCCAGCAGTTCCGGACTAGCGGGAAGGAATGAGCAGTTCTTC. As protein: CASSSGLAGRNEQFF.

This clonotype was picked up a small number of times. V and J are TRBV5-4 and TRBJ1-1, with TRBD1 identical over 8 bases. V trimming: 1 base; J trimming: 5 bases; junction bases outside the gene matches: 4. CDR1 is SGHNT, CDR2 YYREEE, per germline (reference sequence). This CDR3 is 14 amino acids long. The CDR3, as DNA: TGTGCCAGCAGCTTGCAGGGGGCGCGGACTGAAGCTTTCTTT. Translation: CASSLQGARTEAFF.

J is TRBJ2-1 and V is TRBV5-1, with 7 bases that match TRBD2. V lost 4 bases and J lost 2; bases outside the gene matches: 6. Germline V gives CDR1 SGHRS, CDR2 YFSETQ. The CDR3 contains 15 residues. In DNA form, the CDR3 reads TGCGCCAGCAGCGTCGTCGGGACTACCTACAATGAGCAGTTCTTC. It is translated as CASSVVGTTYNEQFF.

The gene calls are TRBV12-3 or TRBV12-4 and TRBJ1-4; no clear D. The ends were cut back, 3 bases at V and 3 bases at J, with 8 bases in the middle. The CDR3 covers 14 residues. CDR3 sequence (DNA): TGTGCCAGCAGTTTCAGTGCGGCTAATGAAAAACTGTTTTTT. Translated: CASSFSAANEKLFF.

CDR3 sequence (DNA): TGTGCCAGCAGTGGGACAGGGGGCGTTTTCTGGGATGGCTACACCTTC. Its protein is CASSGTGGVFWDGYTF. This sequence joins TRBV6-1 and TRBJ1-2, with 11 bases fitting TRBD1. From germline, CDR1 is MNHNS and CDR2 SASEGT. This CDR3 contains 16 residues. Germline trimming cut 4 bases from V and 6 bases from J; bases unmatched to any gene: 10.

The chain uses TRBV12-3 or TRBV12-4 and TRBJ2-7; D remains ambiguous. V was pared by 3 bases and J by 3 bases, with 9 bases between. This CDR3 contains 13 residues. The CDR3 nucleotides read TGTGCCAGCAGTTTTAATGAAATCTACGAGCAGTACTTC. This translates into CASSFNEIYEQYF.

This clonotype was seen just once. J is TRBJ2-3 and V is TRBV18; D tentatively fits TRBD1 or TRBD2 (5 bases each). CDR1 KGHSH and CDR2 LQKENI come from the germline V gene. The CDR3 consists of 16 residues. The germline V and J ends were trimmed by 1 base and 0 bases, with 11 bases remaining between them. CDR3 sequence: CASSPLRDLSTDTQYF. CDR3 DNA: TGTGCCAGCTCACCACTTCGGGACCTTAGCACAGATACGCAGTATTTT. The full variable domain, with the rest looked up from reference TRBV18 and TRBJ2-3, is NAGVMQNPRHLVRRRGQEARLRCSPMKGHSHVYWYRQLPEEGLKFMVYLQKENIIDESGMPKERFSAEFPKEGPSILRIQQVVRGDSAAYFCASSPLRDLSTDTQYFGPGTRLTVL.

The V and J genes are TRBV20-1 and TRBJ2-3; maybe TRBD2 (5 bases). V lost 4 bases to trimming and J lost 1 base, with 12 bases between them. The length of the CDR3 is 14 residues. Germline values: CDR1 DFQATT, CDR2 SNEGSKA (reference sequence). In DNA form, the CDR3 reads TGCAGTGCTAAGGTGGGAGTTGGCACAGATACGCAGTATTTT. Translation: CSAKVGVGTDTQYF.

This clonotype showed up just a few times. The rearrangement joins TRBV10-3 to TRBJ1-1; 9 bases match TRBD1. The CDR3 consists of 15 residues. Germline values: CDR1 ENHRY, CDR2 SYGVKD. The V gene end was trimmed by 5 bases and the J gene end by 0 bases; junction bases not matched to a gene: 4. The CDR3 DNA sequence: TGTGCCATCAGTCCGGGACAGGGCATGAACACTGAAGCTTTCTTT. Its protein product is CAISPGQGMNTEAFF.

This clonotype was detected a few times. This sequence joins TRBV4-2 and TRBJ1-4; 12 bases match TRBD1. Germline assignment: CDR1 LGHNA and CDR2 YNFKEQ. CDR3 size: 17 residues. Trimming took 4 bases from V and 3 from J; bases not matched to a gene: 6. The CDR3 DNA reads TGTGCCAGCAGCCGTCCGGGACAGGGGGCCTCTAATGAAAAACTGTTTTTT. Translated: CASSRPGQGASNEKLFF.

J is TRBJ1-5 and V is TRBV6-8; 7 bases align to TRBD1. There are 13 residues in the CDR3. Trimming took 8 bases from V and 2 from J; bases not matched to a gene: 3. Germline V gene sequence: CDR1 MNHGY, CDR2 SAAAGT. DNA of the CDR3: TGTGCCAGCCAGGACAGGCGCAATCAGCCCCAGCATTTT. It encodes CASQDRRNQPQHF.